This T cell receptor (beta chain) was identified during a study of CD8+CD57+ T cells in acquired aplastic anemia. Study overall: The DNA of sorted CD4+ and CD8+ cells averaged approximately 3.3 ug. Healthy donors averaged approximately 10 million reads for CD4+ cells. The study, taken as a whole, reports: No significant patient-versus-control difference appeared in CD8+ Simpson's diversity. Overlapping CD8+ CDR3 repertoires of patients and controls contained under 30 shared sequences.

A note on this clonotype: Its specificity is not known.

Genomic DNA constituted the template upon which TCR beta VDJ and CDR3 profiling was performed. TCRdb independently ran MiXCR on the reads; one entry per CDR3 protein. The repertoire holds about 160,000 distinct CDR3 sequences, with 35% to 55% as singletons. Germline CDR1 is LNHDA and CDR2 is SQIVND (reference sequence). The CDR3 runs to 15 residues. Deletions cut 1 base from V and 3 bases from J, with 10 bases between. This TCR was sampled from a human donor in good health. The chain uses TRBV19 and TRBJ1-5; TRBD1 is a possible D gene (5 bases). The sequencing sample was made of sorted CD4+, CD8+, or CD8+CD57+ T cells (not recorded which) from PBMCs. CDR3 DNA sequence: TGTGCCAGTAGTATAGGACAGAGAGACAATCAGCCCCAGCATTTT. Amino acid sequence: CASSIGQRDNQPQHF.